This is a list of T cell receptor beta chains from one sample in a study of CD8+ T cells in alopecia areata. Generated by immunoSEQ multiplex PCR, the TCRdb table keeps only in-frame clones and is missing some. The sample has about 64,000 clones, about 44% seen once. The sequencing input was NKG2D-low CD8+ T cells sorted from blood. The receptors derive from a human donor with alopecia areata. Each CDR3 is given with its conserved first and last residue. A D gene is named only where the DNA matches it firmly. Clone size, where shown, is once, few, many, or a class for clones that have expanded.

.	.	TRBV6-5	TRBJ2-2	CASSYGVAGELFF	TGTGCCAGCAGTTACGGCGTCGCCGGGGAGCTGTTTTTT
.	few	TRBV7-2	TRBJ1-4	CASSPGVDTNEKLFF	TGTGCCAGCAGCCCAGGGGTTGATACTAATGAAAAACTGTTTTTT
.	.	TRBV7-9	TRBJ1-1	CASSLPSRNTEAFF	TGTGCCAGCAGCCTTCCGTCCAGGAACACTGAAGCTTTCTTT
.	.	TRBV29-1	TRBJ2-1	CSAAGPVQHSYNEQFF	TGCAGCGCTGCGGGGCCAGTCCAACACTCCTACAATGAGCAGTTCTTC
.	.	TRBV4-1	TRBJ1-6	CASSPRDIYNSPLHF	TGCGCCAGCAGCCCCCGGGACATCTATAATTCACCCCTCCACTTT
.	once	TRBV11-3	TRBJ2-3	CASSFGTDTQYF	TGTGCCAGCAGCTTCGGGACAGATACGCAGTATTTT
TRBD2	.	TRBV6-6	TRBJ2-5	CASSEASGSLETQYF	TGTGCCAGCAGTGAGGCTAGCGGGAGTCTCGAGACCCAGTACTTC
.	once	TRBV5-1	TRBJ2-1	CASSTLPDSHFYNEQFF	TGCGCCAGCAGCACGCTACCGGACAGCCACTTCTACAATGAGCAGTTCTTC
.	.	TRBV5-1	TRBJ2-3	CASRSSLGSQYF	TGCGCCAGCAGGAGCTCGCTGGGATCGCAGTATTTT
.	.	TRBV5-1	TRBJ2-1	CASSLEGGFLDEQFF	TGCGCCAGCAGCTTGGAAGGGGGATTTTTGGATGAGCAGTTCTTC
TRBD1	.	TRBV29-1	TRBJ2-7	CSVEDSDRASYEQYF	TGCAGCGTTGAAGACTCGGACAGGGCATCCTACGAGCAGTACTTC
TRBD1	.	TRBV4-3	TRBJ2-5	CASSQEGGVRGRETQYF	TGCGCCAGCAGCCAAGAGGGGGGTGTCAGGGGGCGAGAGACCCAGTACTTC
.	.	TRBV27	TRBJ2-7	CASSLGAGEYEQYF	TGTGCCAGCAGTTTAGGGGCAGGCGAGTACGAGCAGTACTTC
.	few	TRBV27	TRBJ2-2	CASSFGNTGELFF	TGTGCCAGCAGTTTTGGAAACACCGGGGAGCTGTTTTTT
TRBD2	.	TRBV7-9	TRBJ2-3	CASSLAGGRTDTQYF	TGTGCCAGCAGCTTAGCGGGGGGGAGAACAGATACGCAGTATTTT
TRBD1	.	TRBV27	TRBJ2-7	CASSLIGTGGEQYF	TGTGCCAGCAGTCTCATCGGGACAGGGGGCGAGCAGTACTTC
.	few	TRBV13	TRBJ2-3	CASSPTGTDTQYF	TGTGCCAGCAGCCCCACGGGTACAGATACGCAGTATTTT
.	few	TRBV28	TRBJ2-2	CASSGGDRANTGELFF	TGTGCCAGCAGTGGGGGTGACAGAGCGAACACCGGGGAGCTGTTTTTT
.	.	TRBV13	TRBJ2-5	CASSPTWTQYF	TGTGCCAGCAGCCCGACATGGACCCAGTACTTC
.	.	TRBV29-1	TRBJ2-1	CSGRSGTGDEQFF	TGCAGCGGCAGGAGCGGTACCGGGGATGAGCAGTTCTTC
.	.	TRBV6-6	TRBJ1-4	CASASLREKLFF	TGTGCCAGCGCAAGTCTGCGGGAAAAACTGTTTTTT
.	.	TRBV2	TRBJ2-7	CASSPFSPYEQYF	TGTGCCAGCAGCCCCTTTTCTCCCTACGAGCAGTACTTC
.	.	TRBV6-6	TRBJ1-2	CASSYSLDYGYTF	TGTGCCAGCAGTTACTCTCTAGACTATGGCTACACCTTC
.	.	TRBV9	TRBJ2-3	CASSVAGSTDTQYF	TGTGCCAGCAGCGTAGCAGGAAGCACAGATACGCAGTATTTT
.	.	TRBV29-1	TRBJ1-1	CSVDERGANTEAFF	TGCAGCGTTGATGAGAGGGGGGCGAACACTGAAGCTTTCTTT
TRBD2	.	TRBV5-1	TRBJ2-1	CASSLAGLAGYNEQFF	TGCGCCAGCAGCTTGGCTGGACTAGCGGGTTACAATGAGCAGTTCTTC
.	.	TRBV29-1	TRBJ1-2	CSVPRDGDYGYTF	TGCAGCGTCCCGAGGGACGGGGACTATGGCTACACCTTC
.	.	TRBV6-5	TRBJ2-7	CASSYSQGNEQYF	TGTGCCAGCAGTTACTCCCAGGGTAACGAGCAGTACTTC
TRBD2	once	TRBV7-6	TRBJ2-3	CASSLGGGRVPYRTQYF	TGTGCCAGCAGCTTAGGGGGCGGGAGGGTCCCCTATCGCACGCAGTATTTT